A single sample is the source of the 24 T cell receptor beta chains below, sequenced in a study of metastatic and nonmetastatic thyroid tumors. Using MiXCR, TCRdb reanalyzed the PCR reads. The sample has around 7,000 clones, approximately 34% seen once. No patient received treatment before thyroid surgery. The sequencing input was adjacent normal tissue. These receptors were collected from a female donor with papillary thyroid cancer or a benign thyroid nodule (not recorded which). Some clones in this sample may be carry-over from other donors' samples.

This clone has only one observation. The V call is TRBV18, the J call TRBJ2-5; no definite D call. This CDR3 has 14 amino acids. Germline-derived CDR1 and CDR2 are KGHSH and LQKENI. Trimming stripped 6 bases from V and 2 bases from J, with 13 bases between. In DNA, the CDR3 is TGTGCCAGCTCTATGTACAAGGGTCAAGAGACCCAGTACTTC. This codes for CASSMYKGQETQYF.

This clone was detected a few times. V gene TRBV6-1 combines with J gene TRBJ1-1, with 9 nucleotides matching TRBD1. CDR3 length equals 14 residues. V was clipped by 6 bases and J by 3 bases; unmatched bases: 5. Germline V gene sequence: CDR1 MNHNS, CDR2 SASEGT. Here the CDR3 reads CASRLTGGDTEAFF. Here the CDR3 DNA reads TGTGCCAGCAGACTGACAGGGGGGGACACTGAAGCTTTCTTT.

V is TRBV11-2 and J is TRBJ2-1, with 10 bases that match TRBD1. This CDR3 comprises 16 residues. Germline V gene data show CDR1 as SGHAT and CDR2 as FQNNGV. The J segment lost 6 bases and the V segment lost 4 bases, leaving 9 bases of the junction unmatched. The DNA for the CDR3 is TGTGCCAGCAGCTCGAGACAGGGGGCCAGCGGCAATGAGCAGTTCTTC. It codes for CASSSRQGASGNEQFF.

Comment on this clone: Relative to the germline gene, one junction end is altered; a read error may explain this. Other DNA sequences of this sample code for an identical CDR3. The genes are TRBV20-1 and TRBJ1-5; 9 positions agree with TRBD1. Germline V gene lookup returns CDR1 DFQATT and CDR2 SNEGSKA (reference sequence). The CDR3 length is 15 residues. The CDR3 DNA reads TGCAGTGCTAGATGGGGGACAGGGTACAATCAGCCCCAGCACTTT. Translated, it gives CSARWGTGYNQPQHF.

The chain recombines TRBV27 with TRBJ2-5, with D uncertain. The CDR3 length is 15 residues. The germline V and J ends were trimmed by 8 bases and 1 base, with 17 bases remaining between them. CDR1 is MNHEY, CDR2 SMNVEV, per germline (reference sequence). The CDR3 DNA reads TGTGCCAGCGCGCCACGCAGAGCACCCCAAGAGACCCAGTACTTC. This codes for CASAPRRAPQETQYF.

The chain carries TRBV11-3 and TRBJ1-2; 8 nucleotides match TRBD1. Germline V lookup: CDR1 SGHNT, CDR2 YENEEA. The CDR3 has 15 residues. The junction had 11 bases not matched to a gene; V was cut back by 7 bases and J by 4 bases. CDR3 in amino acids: CASIFSTGAAYGYTF. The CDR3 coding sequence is TGTGCCAGCATCTTTTCGACAGGGGCGGCCTATGGCTACACCTTC.

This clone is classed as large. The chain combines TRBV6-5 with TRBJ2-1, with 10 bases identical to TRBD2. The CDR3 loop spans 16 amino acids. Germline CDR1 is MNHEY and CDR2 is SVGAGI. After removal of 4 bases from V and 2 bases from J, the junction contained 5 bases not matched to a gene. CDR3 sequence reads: CASSSLGTSAYNEQFF. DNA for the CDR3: TGTGCCAGCAGTTCCCTCGGGACTAGCGCCTACAATGAGCAGTTCTTC.

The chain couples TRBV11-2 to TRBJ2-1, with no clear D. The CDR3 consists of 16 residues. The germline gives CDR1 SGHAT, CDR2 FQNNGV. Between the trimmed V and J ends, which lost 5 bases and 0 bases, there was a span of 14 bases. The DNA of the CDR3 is TGTGCCAGCAGCGCACGACTCGGCGGCTCCTACAATGAGCAGTTCTTC. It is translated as CASSARLGGSYNEQFF.

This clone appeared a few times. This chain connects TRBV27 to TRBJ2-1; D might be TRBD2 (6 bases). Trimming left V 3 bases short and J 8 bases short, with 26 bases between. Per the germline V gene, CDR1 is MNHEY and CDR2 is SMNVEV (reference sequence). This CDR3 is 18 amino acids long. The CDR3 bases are TGTGCCAGCAGTTTGCGTGGGTTGGCGGGGAGGCTAGGGCATGAGCAGTTCTTC. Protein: CASSLRGLAGRLGHEQFF.

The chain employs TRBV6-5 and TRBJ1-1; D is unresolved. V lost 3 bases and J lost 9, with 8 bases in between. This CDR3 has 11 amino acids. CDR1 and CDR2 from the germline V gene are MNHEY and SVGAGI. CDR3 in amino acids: CASSYAGKAFF. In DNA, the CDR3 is TGTGCCAGCAGTTATGCAGGCAAAGCTTTCTTT.

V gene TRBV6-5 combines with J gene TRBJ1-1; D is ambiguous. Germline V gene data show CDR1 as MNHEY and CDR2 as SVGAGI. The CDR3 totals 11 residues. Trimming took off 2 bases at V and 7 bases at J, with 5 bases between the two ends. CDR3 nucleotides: TGTGCCAGCAGTTACGGCAATGAAGCTTTCTTT. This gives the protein CASSYGNEAFF.

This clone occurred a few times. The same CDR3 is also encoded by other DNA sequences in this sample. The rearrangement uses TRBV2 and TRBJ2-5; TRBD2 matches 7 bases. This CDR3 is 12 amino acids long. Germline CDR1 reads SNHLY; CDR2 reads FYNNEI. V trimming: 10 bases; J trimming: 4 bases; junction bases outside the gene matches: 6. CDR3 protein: CAMGWGGETQYF. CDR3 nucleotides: TGTGCCATGGGCTGGGGGGGAGAGACCCAGTACTTC.

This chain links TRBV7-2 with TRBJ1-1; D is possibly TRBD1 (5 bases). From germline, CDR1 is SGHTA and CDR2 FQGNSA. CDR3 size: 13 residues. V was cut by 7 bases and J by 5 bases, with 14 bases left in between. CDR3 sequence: CASTKGTWTEAFF. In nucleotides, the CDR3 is TGTGCCAGCACCAAAGGGACGTGGACTGAAGCTTTCTTT.

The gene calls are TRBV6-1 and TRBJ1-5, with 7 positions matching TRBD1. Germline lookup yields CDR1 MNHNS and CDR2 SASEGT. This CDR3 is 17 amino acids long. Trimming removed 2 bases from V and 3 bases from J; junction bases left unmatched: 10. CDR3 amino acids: CASSESGDRGYNQPQHF. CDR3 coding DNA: TGTGCCAGCAGTGAATCAGGGGACAGAGGTTACAATCAGCCCCAGCATTTT.

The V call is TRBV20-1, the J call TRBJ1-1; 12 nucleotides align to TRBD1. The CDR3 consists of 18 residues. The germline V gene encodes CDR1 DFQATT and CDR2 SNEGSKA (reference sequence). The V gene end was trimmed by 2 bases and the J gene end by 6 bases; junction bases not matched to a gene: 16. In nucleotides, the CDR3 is TGCAGTGCTAGATCCCCTTGGGGACAGGGGGCGCTTAGTGCTGAAGCTTTCTTT. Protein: CSARSPWGQGALSAEAFF.

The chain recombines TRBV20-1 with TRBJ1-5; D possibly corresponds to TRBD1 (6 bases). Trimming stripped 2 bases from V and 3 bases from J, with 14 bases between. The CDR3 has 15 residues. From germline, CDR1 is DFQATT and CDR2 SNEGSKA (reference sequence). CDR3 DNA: TGCAGTGCTAGATGGGGGGCAGGGTACAATCAGCCCCAGCATTTT. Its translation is CSARWGAGYNQPQHF.

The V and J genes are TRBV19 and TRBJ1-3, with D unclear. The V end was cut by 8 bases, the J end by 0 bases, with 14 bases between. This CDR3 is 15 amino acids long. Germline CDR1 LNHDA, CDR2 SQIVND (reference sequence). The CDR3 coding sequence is TGTGCCAGTTCCCCGTCCATGAGCTCTGGAAACACCATATATTTT. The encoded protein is CASSPSMSSGNTIYF.

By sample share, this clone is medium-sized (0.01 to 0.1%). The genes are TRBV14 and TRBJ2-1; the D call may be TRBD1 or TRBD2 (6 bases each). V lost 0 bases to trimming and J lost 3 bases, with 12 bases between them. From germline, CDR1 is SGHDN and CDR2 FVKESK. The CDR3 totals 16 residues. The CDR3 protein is CASSQELGGLYNEQFF. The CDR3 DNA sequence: TGTGCCAGCAGCCAAGAATTAGGGGGGCTCTACAATGAGCAGTTCTTC.

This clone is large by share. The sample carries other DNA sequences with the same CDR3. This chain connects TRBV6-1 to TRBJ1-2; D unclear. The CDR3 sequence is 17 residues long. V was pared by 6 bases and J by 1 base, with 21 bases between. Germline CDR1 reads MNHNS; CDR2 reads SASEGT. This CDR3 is CASRPRTGANINYGYTF. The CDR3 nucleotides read TGTGCCAGCAGACCCCGAACGGGCGCGAATATTAACTATGGCTACACCTTC.

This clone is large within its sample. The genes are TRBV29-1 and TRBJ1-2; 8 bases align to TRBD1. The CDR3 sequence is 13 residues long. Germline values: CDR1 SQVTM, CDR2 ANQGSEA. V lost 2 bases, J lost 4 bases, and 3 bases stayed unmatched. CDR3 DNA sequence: TGCAGCGTTGAAACAGGGGGGCCCTATGGCTACACCTTC. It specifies CSVETGGPYGYTF.

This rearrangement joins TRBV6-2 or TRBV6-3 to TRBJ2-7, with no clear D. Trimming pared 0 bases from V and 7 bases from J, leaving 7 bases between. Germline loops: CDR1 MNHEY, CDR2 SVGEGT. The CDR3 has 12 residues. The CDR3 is CASSYSAGEQYF. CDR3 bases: TGTGCCAGCAGTTACTCCGCTGGGGAGCAGTACTTC.

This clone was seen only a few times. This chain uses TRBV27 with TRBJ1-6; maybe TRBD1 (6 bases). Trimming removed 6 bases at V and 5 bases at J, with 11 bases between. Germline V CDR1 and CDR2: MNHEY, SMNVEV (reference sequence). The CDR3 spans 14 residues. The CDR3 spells CASSLQGHNSPLHF. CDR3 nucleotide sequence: TGTGCCAGCAGCCTCCAGGGGCATAATTCACCCCTCCACTTT.

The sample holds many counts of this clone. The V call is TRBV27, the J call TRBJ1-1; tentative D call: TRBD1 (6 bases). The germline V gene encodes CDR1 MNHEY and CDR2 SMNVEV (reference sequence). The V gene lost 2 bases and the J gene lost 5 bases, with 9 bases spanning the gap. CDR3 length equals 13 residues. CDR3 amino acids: CASSLGRGTEAFF. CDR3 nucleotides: TGTGCCAGCAGTTTAGGCAGGGGAACTGAAGCTTTCTTT.

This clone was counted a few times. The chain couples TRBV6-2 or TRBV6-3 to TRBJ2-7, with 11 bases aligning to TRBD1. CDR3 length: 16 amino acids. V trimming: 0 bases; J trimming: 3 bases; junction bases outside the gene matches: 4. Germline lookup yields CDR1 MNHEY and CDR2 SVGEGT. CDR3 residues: CASSYSPGQGGYEQYF. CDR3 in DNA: TGTGCCAGCAGTTACTCTCCGGGACAGGGGGGCTACGAGCAGTACTTC.